This T cell receptor (beta chain) originates from a study of blood T cell repertoires in COVID-19. Across the study: The United States, Italy and Spain supplied acute and convalescent COVID-19 samples. Sources were T cells, B-cell-depleted T cells, or PBMCs; the material itself was cDNA or gDNA.

This CDR3 region has 17 residues. In the authors' workflow: Estimation of nucleated cell counts relied on the amplification of reference gene primers. Produced via immunoSEQ multiplex PCR; TCRdb's table is partial and in-frame only. V, J and clone size are those of that table, while D and trimming were read from the DNA. The sample holds some 89,000 clones, 79% seen once. The receptor was derived from a man between 65 and 85 years old with acute or convalescent COVID-19. J is TRBJ2-2 and V is TRBV7-5; TRBD2 is taken as the D call from the table, unchecked against the DNA. TRBV7-5 corresponds to a pseudogene. Material: peripheral blood. The CDR3 DNA sequence: TGTGTCAGAAGCTTAGGTCCTCGGGGGGCGTGTTCCGGGGAGCTGTTTTTT. This sequence encodes CVRSLGPRGACSGELFF.